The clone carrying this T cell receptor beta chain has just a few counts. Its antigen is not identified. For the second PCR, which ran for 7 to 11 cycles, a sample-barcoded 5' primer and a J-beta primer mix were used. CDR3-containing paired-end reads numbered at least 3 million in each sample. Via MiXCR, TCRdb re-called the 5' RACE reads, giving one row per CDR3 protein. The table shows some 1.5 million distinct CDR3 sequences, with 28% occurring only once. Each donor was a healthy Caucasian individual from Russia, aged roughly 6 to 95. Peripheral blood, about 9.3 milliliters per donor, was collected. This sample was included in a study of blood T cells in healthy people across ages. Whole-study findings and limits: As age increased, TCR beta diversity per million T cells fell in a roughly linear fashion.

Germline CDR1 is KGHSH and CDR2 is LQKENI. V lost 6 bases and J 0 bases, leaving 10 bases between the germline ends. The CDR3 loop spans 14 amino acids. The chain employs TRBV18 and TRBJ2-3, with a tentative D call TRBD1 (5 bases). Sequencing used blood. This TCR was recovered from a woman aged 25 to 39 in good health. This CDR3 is CASSRQSSTDTQYF. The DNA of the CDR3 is TGTGCCAGCTCTCGACAGTCTAGCACAGATACGCAGTATTTT.